This T cell receptor (beta chain) was sequenced in a study of technical replicates of blood from a handful of donors. The method was immunoSEQ multiplex PCR; TCRdb's version includes in-frame clones alone and lacks a portion of them. The data show around 80,000 clones, around 96% seen once. This CDR3 has 13 amino acids. Germline CDR1 and CDR2: SGHTA and FQGTGA. Deletions cut 2 bases from V and 2 bases from J, with 6 bases between. Sequenced material: T cells isolated from PBMCs. The clonotype comes from a human donor in good health. V usage is TRBV7-3 and J usage is TRBJ2-5; TRBD1 is a possible D gene (5 bases). The CDR3 coding sequence is TGTGCCAGCAGCTTAGGGGCTCAAGAGACCCAGTACTTC. Translating gives CASSLGAQETQYF.